Each of the 6 T cell receptor beta chains below was sequenced from the same sample in a study of cytomegalovirus exposure and HLA in healthy donors (dated by TCRdb to the late 2010s). Library preparation used the immunoSEQ multiplex PCR assay. The multiplex PCR relied on a mix of 60 forward primers for TCR Vbeta segments and 13 reverse primers for TCR Jbeta segments. Not all clones reach the TCRdb copy of this immuneACCESS table, which keeps in-frame sequences only. Checked studies attribute under half of the gap to unresolved V genes and leave the rest unexplained. For this sample the table gives nearly 110,000 clones, of which around 74% were detected only once. The ten largest clones add up to approximately 15% of the sample. The sequencing sample was made of PBMCs. The receptor set was obtained from a woman between 40 and 50 years old in good health and CMV-seropositive.

In this sample, this clone turned up a few times. CDR3 DNA: TGTGCCAGAAACCATAAAGGTTATGCGGGGAGCTTCTACAATGAGCAGTTCTTC. Amino acids: CARNHKGYAGSFYNEQFF. The chain uses TRBV7-2 and TRBJ2-1; the D gene is possibly TRBD2 (6 bases). CDR1 is SGHTA, CDR2 FQGNSA, per germline. The V gene lost 9 bases and the J gene lost 3 bases, with 27 bases spanning the gap. This CDR3 contains 18 residues.

The gene calls are TRBV29-1 and TRBJ1-4; 8 bases align to TRBD1. J lost 8 bases, V lost 5 bases, and 7 bases had no gene match. CDR1 is SQVTM and CDR2 is ANQGSEA in the germline V gene. This CDR3 contains 13 residues. CDR3 residues: CSVRTGFREKLFF. CDR3 in DNA: TGCAGCGTTCGGACAGGGTTCAGGGAAAAACTGTTTTTT.

This clone was found a few times. The V gene is TRBV5-1, the J gene TRBJ2-1; TRBD2 agrees at 9 bases. J lost 4 bases, V lost 4 bases, and 6 bases had no gene match. The CDR3 extends over 15 amino acids. The germline gives CDR1 SGHRS, CDR2 YFSETQ. CDR3 DNA: TGCGCCAGCAGCCGCGGGGGGGCCGGATACAATGAGCAGTTCTTC. Protein sequence: CASSRGGAGYNEQFF.

This clone was seen a handful of times. This rearrangement joins TRBV6-6 to TRBJ2-7, with 9 bases aligning to TRBD1. The trim removed 7 bases at V and 3 bases at J, leaving 7 bases unmatched. The CDR3 runs 14 residues. Germline lookup yields CDR1 MNHNY and CDR2 SVGAGI (reference sequence). The DNA of the CDR3 is TGTGCCAGCAATGAGGGACAGGGTATCTACGAGCAGTACTTC. Translating it yields CASNEGQGIYEQYF.

V and J are TRBV2 and TRBJ1-6, with D unresolved. Trimming cost V 5 bases and J 5 bases, with 16 bases left between them. From germline, CDR1 is SNHLY and CDR2 FYNNEI. CDR3 length equals 16 residues. The CDR3 DNA sequence: TGTGCCAGCAGTCAGACAAAAGGAATAGATAATTCACCCCTCCACTTT. Protein: CASSQTKGIDNSPLHF.

This clone turned up a few times. The genes are TRBV25-1 and TRBJ1-4, with 10 bases that match TRBD1. Germline lookup yields CDR1 MGHDK and CDR2 SYGVNS. V trimming: 6 bases; J trimming: 10 bases; junction bases outside the gene matches: 11. CDR3 size: 15 residues. The CDR3 protein is CASRTDRGQVGKLFF. The CDR3 DNA is TGTGCCAGCAGGACCGACAGGGGGCAAGTGGGAAAACTGTTTTTT. The variable domain in full, completed from reference TRBV25-1 and TRBJ1-4, reads EADIYQTPRYLVIGTGKKITLECSQTMGHDKMYWYQQDPGMELHLIHYSYGVNSTEKGDLSSESTVSRIRTEHFPLTLESARPSHTSQYLCASRTDRGQVGKLFFGSGTQLSVL.